The 25 T cell receptor beta chains below all came from one sample that was sequenced in a study of blood T cell repertoires in COVID-19 (dated by TCRdb to about 2020). Libraries were made using the immunoSEQ multiplex PCR assay. TCRdb carries this immuneACCESS record with in-frame sequences only. Its versions omit some clonotypes, under half of them owing to an unresolved V gene in the studies checked, with the rest unexplained. In all, the sample holds 390,000 or so clones, and around 89% of those were seen once. 6.5% to 7% of the sample is in the top ten clones. The specimen sequenced was peripheral blood. These receptor sequences come from a man aged 18-30 years with active or convalescent COVID-19.

The chain combines TRBV13 with TRBJ2-7; 9 nucleotides agree with TRBD1. Germline CDR1 reads PRHDT; CDR2 reads FYEKMQ (reference sequence). The CDR3 runs 13 residues. The J segment lost 6 bases and the V segment lost 5 bases, leaving 5 bases of the junction unmatched. CDR3 in DNA: TGTGCCAGCAGCCGGGACAGGGTTAGCGAGCAGTACTTC. It encodes CASSRDRVSEQYF.

V and J are TRBV7-6 and TRBJ2-1; 10 bases match TRBD2. This CDR3 has 17 amino acids. The V and J ends lost 4 bases and 9 bases, in that order; junction bases with no gene match: 15. Germline lookup yields CDR1 SGHVS and CDR2 FNYEAQ. CDR3 loop: CASSSTTTSGPWGEQFF. The CDR3 coding sequence is TGTGCCAGCAGCTCAACAACGACTAGCGGGCCCTGGGGTGAGCAGTTCTTC.

This chain joins TRBV7-2 and TRBJ2-1, with 8 nucleotides matching TRBD1. CDR3 length equals 15 residues. Trimming took 3 bases from V and 4 from J; bases not matched to a gene: 5. The germline CDR1 and CDR2 sequences are SGHTA and FQGNSA. CDR3 protein: CASSFYRGKYNEQFF. CDR3 DNA sequence: TGTGCCAGCAGCTTCTACAGGGGGAAGTACAATGAGCAGTTCTTC.

The chain recombines TRBV19 with TRBJ1-4; TRBD1 is a possible D gene (5 bases). Trimming shortened V by 1 base and J by 3 bases, and 12 bases separated the two germline ends. In germline, CDR1 is LNHDA, CDR2 SQIVND (reference sequence). There are 16 residues in the CDR3. The CDR3 DNA is TGTGCCAGTAGTATAGGGGTACAGGATTCTAATGAAAAACTGTTTTTT. It translates to CASSIGVQDSNEKLFF.

This rearrangement joins TRBV6-4 to TRBJ2-2; TRBD1 matches 7 bases. This CDR3 has 15 residues. Trimming took 2 bases from V and 6 from J; bases not matched to a gene: 6. CDR1 is MRHNA and CDR2 is SNTAGT in the germline V gene. The CDR3 sequence is CASSDNRGAPGELFF. The CDR3 bases are TGTGCCAGCAGTGACAACAGGGGAGCCCCCGGGGAGCTGTTTTTT.

This CDR3 is CAASGDLSNQPQHF. Written as DNA, the CDR3 is TGTGCCGCCTCGGGGGACCTTAGCAATCAGCCCCAGCATTTT. The J gene is TRBJ1-5, the V gene TRBV7-9; a weak D match, TRBD1 (5 bases). V was clipped by 11 bases and J by 0 bases, with 14 bases between them. The CDR3 has 14 amino acids. Per the germline V gene, CDR1 is SEHNR and CDR2 is FQNEAQ (reference sequence).

The rearrangement uses TRBV7-9 and TRBJ1-6; D is unresolved. The CDR3 spans 15 residues. Germline CDR1 and CDR2: SEHNR and FQNEAQ (reference sequence). The V end lost 5 bases, the J end lost 9 bases, and 17 bases lay between the germline ends. CDR3 bases: TGTGCCAGCAGCCCCTCCGGAGGGTTCTCTTCACCCCTCCACTTT. Translating gives CASSPSGGFSSPLHF. Together with reference TRBV7-9 and TRBJ1-6, the CDR3 gives the full variable domain: DTGVSQNPRHKITKRGQNVTFRCDPISEHNRLYWYRQTLGQGPEFLTYFQNEAQLEKSRLLSDRFSAERPKGSFSTLEIQRTEQGDSAMYLCASSPSGGFSSPLHFGNGTRLTVT.

This clone has only a few counts. Other DNA sequences of this sample code for an identical CDR3. This chain joins TRBV6-5 and TRBJ1-1; 7 bases match TRBD1. There are 15 residues in the CDR3. Per germline, CDR1 MNHEY and CDR2 SVGAGI. Trimming took 1 base from V and 0 from J; bases not matched to a gene: 2. The CDR3 nucleotides read TGTGCCAGCAGTTACTTGGGACAGATGAACACTGAAGCTTTCTTT. This encodes CASSYLGQMNTEAFF.

The chain combines TRBV7-2 with TRBJ1-6; a possible D gene is TRBD1 (6 bases). CDR3 length: 15 amino acids. Per germline, CDR1 SGHTA and CDR2 FQGNSA. V lost 4 bases and J 8 bases, leaving 15 bases between the germline ends. The DNA for the CDR3 is TGTGCCAGCAGCTCAGCGGGAGGGGGTTATTCACCCCTCCACTTT. This codes for CASSSAGGGYSPLHF.

This clone was recorded once. The chain uses TRBV27 and TRBJ1-1; 8 bases are shared with TRBD1. Germline V gene data show CDR1 as MNHEY and CDR2 as SMNVEV (reference sequence). Germline trimming cut 8 bases from V and 4 bases from J; bases unmatched to any gene: 6. The CDR3 runs to 13 residues. CDR3 coding DNA: TGTGCCAGCGGACCGGGACAGGCCACTGAAGCTTTCTTT. Translating it yields CASGPGQATEAFF.

The chain has TRBV7-9 and TRBJ1-2; no definite D call. V lost 5 bases and J lost 1, with 17 bases in between. CDR1 SEHNR and CDR2 FQNEAQ come from the germline V gene (reference sequence). The CDR3 is made up of 16 amino acids. CDR3 nucleotides: TGTGCCAGCAGCCGCACGGGTGCGAAGAGTAACTATGGCTACACCTTC. Its translation: CASSRTGAKSNYGYTF.

The chain couples TRBV2 to TRBJ1-6; no clear D. The V end was cut by 4 bases, the J end by 5 bases, with 9 bases between. The CDR3 length is 14 residues. From germline, CDR1 is SNHLY and CDR2 FYNNEI. The chain's CDR3 is CASSVGQNNSPLHF. The CDR3 coding sequence is TGTGCCAGCAGTGTTGGGCAGAATAATTCACCCCTCCACTTT.

The genes are TRBV28 and TRBJ2-7; 9 bases map to TRBD1. The CDR3 spans 13 residues. The germline V gene has CDR1 MDHEN and CDR2 SYDVKM. Trimming took 5 bases from V and 2 from J; bases not matched to a gene: 1. The CDR3 sequence: CASSRTGAYEQYF. The CDR3 DNA sequence: TGTGCCAGCAGTAGGACAGGGGCCTACGAGCAGTACTTC. Full variable domain (outside the CDR3, taken from reference TRBV28 and TRBJ2-7): DVKVTQSSRYLVKRTGEKVFLECVQDMDHENMFWYRQDPGLGLRLIYFSYDVKMKEKGDIPEGYSVSREKKERFSLILESASTNQTSMYLCASSRTGAYEQYFGPGTRLTVT.

This clone was detected many times. This chain's CDR3 is CASSPQGALVYEQYF. CDR3 DNA sequence: TGTGCCAGTAGTCCACAGGGGGCTCTAGTCTACGAGCAGTACTTC. The chain recombines TRBV19 with TRBJ2-7; TRBD1 matches at 9 bases. The ends lost 5 bases at V and 3 bases at J; junction bases unmatched: 8. From germline, CDR1 is LNHDA and CDR2 SQIVND (reference sequence). This CDR3 spans 15 amino acids.

The chain combines TRBV6-2 or TRBV6-3 with TRBJ2-1; 9 bases agree with TRBD2. The CDR3 sequence is 16 residues long. The germline V gene has CDR1 MNHEY and CDR2 SVGEGT. The V and J ends lost 2 bases and 4 bases, in that order; junction bases with no gene match: 6. The CDR3 region has the DNA TGTGCCAGCAGTTACAGGGCGGGGGGGATATACAATGAGCAGTTCTTC. This translates into CASSYRAGGIYNEQFF.

The chain employs TRBV19 and TRBJ2-7; 10 nucleotides line up with TRBD2. Germline assignment: CDR1 LNHDA and CDR2 SQIVND (reference sequence). The CDR3 is made up of 15 amino acids. Unmatched junction bases numbered 2, after V lost 1 base and J lost 2 bases. The CDR3 DNA is TGTGCCAGTAGTATAGTTCTAGCGGGAGCCTACGAGCAGTACTTC. As protein: CASSIVLAGAYEQYF.

The CDR3 protein is CASSRDRKSSYNSPLHF. The CDR3 bases are TGTGCCAGCAGTCGAGACAGGAAGAGCTCCTATAATTCACCCCTCCACTTT. The V call is TRBV6-6, the J call TRBJ1-6; the D gene is possibly TRBD1 (6 bases). Germline V lookup: CDR1 MNHNY, CDR2 SVGAGI (reference sequence). This CDR3 contains 17 residues. The V gene lost 5 bases and the J gene lost 0 bases, with 14 bases spanning the gap.

This clone was detected a few times. This chain links TRBV10-3 with TRBJ1-2, with D tentatively TRBD1 (6 bases). The germline gives CDR1 ENHRY, CDR2 SYGVKD. V dropped 6 bases and J dropped 1 base, with 12 bases sitting between them. CDR3 size: 14 residues. CDR3 sequence reads: CAIRGQGDNYGYTF. The CDR3 DNA reads as TGTGCCATCAGGGGACAAGGGGATAACTATGGCTACACCTTC.

The rearrangement joins TRBV27 to TRBJ2-2, with D perhaps matching TRBD1 (7 bases). Germline V CDR1 and CDR2: MNHEY, SMNVEV (reference sequence). The CDR3 has 14 residues. V lost 6 bases and J 7 bases, leaving 15 bases between the germline ends. CDR3 sequence (DNA): TGTGCCAGCAGGACAGCAGGGGGGAACGGGGAGCTGTTTTTT. The encoded protein is CASRTAGGNGELFF.

The chain combines TRBV9 with TRBJ1-3; tentative D call: TRBD1 (6 bases). Germline assignment: CDR1 SGDLS and CDR2 YYNGEE. The ends were cut back, 4 bases at V and 2 bases at J, with 13 bases in the middle. The CDR3 length is 15 residues. The DNA for the CDR3 is TGTGCCAGCAGCCCCCAGGGGTTCCCTGGAAACACCATATATTTT. This translates into CASSPQGFPGNTIYF. The whole variable domain, filled in from reference TRBV9 and TRBJ1-3, reads DSGVTQTPKHLITATGQRVTLRCSPRSGDLSVYWYQQSLDQGLQFLIQYYNGEERAKGNILERFSAQQFPDLHSELNLSSLELGDSALYFCASSPQGFPGNTIYFGEGSWLTVV.

This clone appeared once. The V gene is TRBV6-5, the J gene TRBJ1-4; the match to TRBD1 covers 10 bases. CDR1 and CDR2 (germline): MNHEY, SVGAGI. Losses at the gene ends were 6 bases for V and 8 bases for J; bases not matched to a gene: 9. The CDR3 consists of 15 residues. CDR3: CASRPLGQGGEKLFF. CDR3 nucleotides: TGTGCCAGCAGGCCCCTCGGACAGGGGGGGGAAAAACTGTTTTTT.

The chain links TRBV27 to TRBJ1-2; D gene ambiguous. The V and J ends lost 5 bases and 8 bases respectively, with 15 bases between them. The CDR3 is 13 residues long. The germline V gene encodes CDR1 MNHEY and CDR2 SMNVEV (reference sequence). The CDR3 sequence: CASSPNPPRGYTF. DNA of the CDR3: TGTGCCAGCAGTCCAAACCCTCCTCGGGGCTACACCTTC.

The chain carries TRBV6-5 and TRBJ2-2, with D possibly being TRBD2 (6 bases). CDR1 is MNHEY, CDR2 SVGAGI, per germline. The length of the CDR3 is 12 residues. CDR3 in amino acids: CTTRRVTGELFF. CDR3 coding DNA: TGTACTACGAGGAGGGTCACCGGGGAGCTGTTTTTT.

The V and J genes are TRBV5-1 and TRBJ1-1; D is perhaps TRBD1 (5 bases). The germline V and J ends were trimmed by 5 bases and 1 base, with 12 bases remaining between them. Germline CDR1 and CDR2: SGHRS and YFSETQ. The CDR3 spans 14 residues. CDR3 in amino acids: CASRGPNSNTEAFF. CDR3 coding DNA: TGCGCCAGCAGGGGGCCAAACTCGAACACTGAAGCTTTCTTT.

This rearrangement joins TRBV12-5 to TRBJ2-3; D gene ambiguous. The V end lost 1 base, the J end lost 2 bases, and 4 bases lay between the germline ends. Germline-derived CDR1 and CDR2 are LGHNT and FRNRAP. This CDR3 contains 13 residues. As DNA, the CDR3 is TGTGCTAGTGGTTTGGGCGTCACAGATACGCAGTATTTT. Its translation: CASGLGVTDTQYF. The full variable domain, completed using reference TRBV12-5 and TRBJ2-3, is DARVTQTPRHKVTEMGQEVTMRCQPILGHNTVFWYRQTMMQGLELLAYFRNRAPLDDSGMPKDRFSAEMPDATLATLKIQPSEPRDSAVYFCASGLGVTDTQYFGPGTRLTVL.